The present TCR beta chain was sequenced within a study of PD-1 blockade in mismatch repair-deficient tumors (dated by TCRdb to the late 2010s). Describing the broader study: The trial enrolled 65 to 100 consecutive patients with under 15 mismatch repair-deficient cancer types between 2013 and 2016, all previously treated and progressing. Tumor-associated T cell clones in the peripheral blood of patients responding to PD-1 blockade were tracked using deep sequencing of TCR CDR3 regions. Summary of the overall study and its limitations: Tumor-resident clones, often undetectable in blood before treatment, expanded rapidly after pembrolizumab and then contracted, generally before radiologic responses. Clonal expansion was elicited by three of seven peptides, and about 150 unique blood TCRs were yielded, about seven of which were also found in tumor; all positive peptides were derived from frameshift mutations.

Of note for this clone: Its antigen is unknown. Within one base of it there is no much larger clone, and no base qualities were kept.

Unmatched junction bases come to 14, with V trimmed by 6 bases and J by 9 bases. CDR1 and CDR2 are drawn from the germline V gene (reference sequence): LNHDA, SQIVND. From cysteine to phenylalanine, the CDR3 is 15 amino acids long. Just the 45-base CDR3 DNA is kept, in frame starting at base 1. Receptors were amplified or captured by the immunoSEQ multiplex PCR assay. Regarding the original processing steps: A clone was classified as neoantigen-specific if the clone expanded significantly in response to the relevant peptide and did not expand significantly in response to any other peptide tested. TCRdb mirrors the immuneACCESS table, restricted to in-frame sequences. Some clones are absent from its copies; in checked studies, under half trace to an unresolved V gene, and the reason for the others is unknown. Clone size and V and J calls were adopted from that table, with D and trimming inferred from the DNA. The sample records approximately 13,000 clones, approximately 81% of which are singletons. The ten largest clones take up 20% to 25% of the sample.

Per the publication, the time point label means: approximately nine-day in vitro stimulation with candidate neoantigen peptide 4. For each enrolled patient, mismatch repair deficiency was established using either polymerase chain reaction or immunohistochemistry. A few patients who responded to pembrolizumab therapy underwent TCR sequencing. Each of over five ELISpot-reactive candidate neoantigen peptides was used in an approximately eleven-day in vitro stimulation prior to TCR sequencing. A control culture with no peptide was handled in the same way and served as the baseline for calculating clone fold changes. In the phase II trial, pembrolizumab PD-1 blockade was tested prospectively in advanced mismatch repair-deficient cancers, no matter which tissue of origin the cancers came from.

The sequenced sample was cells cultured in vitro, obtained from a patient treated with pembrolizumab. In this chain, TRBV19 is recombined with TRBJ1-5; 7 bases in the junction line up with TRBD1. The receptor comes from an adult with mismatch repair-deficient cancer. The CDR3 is CASSPEGEGARPQHF. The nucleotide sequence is TGTGCCAGTAGCCCCGAAGGGGAGGGGGCCAGGCCCCAGCATTTT.